The clone carrying this T cell receptor beta chain has a handful of counts. Its antigen is unknown. PCR primers comprised 60 Vbeta and 13 Jbeta primers. Here immunoSEQ multiplex PCR was the method, and the copy in TCRdb shows in-frame clones only, minus some. The sample records 70,000 to 85,000 clones, 74% being singletons. This sample stems from a study of cytomegalovirus exposure and HLA in healthy donors. Findings and limits, study-wide: TRBV6-2, TRBV6-3 and other indistinguishable V segments were excluded. Cytomegalovirus association was assigned to about 150 TCR beta chains.

Unrecorded immune exposures were likely, despite nominal health at sampling. After removal of 3 bases from V and 6 bases from J, the junction contained 13 bases not matched to a gene. Germline V lookup: CDR1 LGHNA, CDR2 YNFKEQ. This CDR3 has 17 residues. The TCR was taken from a man aged 40-50 years in good health and CMV-seropositive. The rearrangement joins TRBV4-2 to TRBJ2-3, with 9 bases matching TRBD2. Sequenced material: PBMCs. The CDR3 is CASSQVSGAGGMDTQYF. The DNA for the CDR3 is TGTGCCAGCAGCCAGGTTAGCGGAGCGGGGGGCATGGATACGCAGTATTTT.